A selection of T cell receptor beta chains follows, all from one sample in a study of identifying expanded T cells in peripheral blood. Method: immunoSEQ multiplex PCR; TCRdb's copy keeps in-frame clones and lacks some. This table holds tens of thousands of clones, about 91% found once. The sequenced sample consisted of blood. The receptors here all came from a person aged 18 to 75 in good health. Both conserved end residues are part of each CDR3. The order of the fields is clone size, J gene, V gene, D gene, CDR3 DNA, CDR3 protein. A D gene is named only where the DNA matches it firmly. Rows may omit the clone size; those that give it use once, few, many or a size class.

. TRBJ2-3 TRBV7-2 . TGTTCTACGGCCCGGAGGGAGGGCACAGATACGCAGTATTTT CSTARREGTDTQYF
. TRBJ2-7 TRBV10-3 TRBD2 TGTGCCAGCAGACTAGCGGGAGCTAACGAGCAGTACTTC CASRLAGANEQYF
. TRBJ1-1 TRBV10-3 TRBD1 TGTGCCAACGATTATCGACAGGGAAGAAGCACTGAAGCTTTCTTT CANDYRQGRSTEAFF
. TRBJ2-7 TRBV11-2 . TGTGCCAGCAGCGGGGCGGCCTACGAGCAGTACTTC CASSGAAYEQYF
. TRBJ1-3 TRBV18 . TGTGCCAGCTCGGCCTTGGGACCGTCCTCTGGAAACACCATATATTTT CASSALGPSSGNTIYF
. TRBJ1-2 TRBV5-6 . TGTGCCAGCAGCTTAGGGGGTAGCTATGGCTACACCTTC CASSLGGSYGYTF
. TRBJ2-3 TRBV6-5 . TGTGCCAGCAGTTACTCTCGATTCGAAGATACGCAGTATTTT CASSYSRFEDTQYF
once TRBJ2-7 TRBV7-2 . TGTGCCAGCAGCTTAGGGGACTCCTACGAGCAGTACTTC CASSLGDSYEQYF
. TRBJ2-3 TRBV25-1 . TGTGCCAGCATCAGTAGCCAAACCACAGATACGCAGTATTTT CASISSQTTDTQYF
. TRBJ2-7 TRBV7-2 . TGTGCCAGCAGCTTAAACCCCGGTGGGTCCTACGAGCAGTACTTC CASSLNPGGSYEQYF
. TRBJ1-3 TRBV13 . TGTGCCAGCAGTAGGTGGGGCTCTGGAAACACCATATATTTT CASSRWGSGNTIYF
. TRBJ2-3 TRBV28 TRBD1 TGTGCCAGCAGGTTGAGACAGGGAAGCACAGATACGCAGTATTTT CASRLRQGSTDTQYF
. TRBJ2-3 TRBV7-2 . TGTGCCAGCAGCTTAGCGGGGGGGCTCCCAGATACGCAGTATTTT CASSLAGGLPDTQYF
. TRBJ2-3 TRBV19 . TGTGCCAGTAGTTTCTCGGAGTCCGTGTCGGACAGTACCACAGATACGCAGTATTTT CASSFSESVSDSTTDTQYF
. TRBJ2-3 TRBV7-9 . TGTGCCAGCAGCTTAGGTCAGGACTCTGATTATACGCAGTATTTT CASSLGQDSDYTQYF
. TRBJ1-1 TRBV5-1 TRBD1 TGCGCCAGCAGCGAACCGGGACAGGGGATGACTGAAGCTTTCTTT CASSEPGQGMTEAFF
. TRBJ2-1 TRBV10-2 . TGCGCCAGCAGTGAGAAGAATGAGCAGTTCTTC CASSEKNEQFF
. TRBJ2-4 TRBV29-1 TRBD2 TGCAGCGGGTCCCTACCGGGGGGAAATAAAAACATTCAGTACTTC CSGSLPGGNKNIQYF
. TRBJ2-2 TRBV4-2 TRBD1 TGTGCCAGCAGCCAACTTCAGGGGGCCGGGGAGCTGTTTTTT CASSQLQGAGELFF
. TRBJ1-2 TRBV19 . TGTGCCAGTAGTATAACTGGGGGGAACTATGGCTACACCTTC CASSITGGNYGYTF
. TRBJ1-6 TRBV5-5 . TGTGCCAGCAGCTTGTTGGGCCCTTCGATGGATAATTCACCCCTCCACTTT CASSLLGPSMDNSPLHF
. TRBJ2-3 TRBV9 TRBD2 TGTGCCAGCAGCGTAGGGACTAGCGGGAGCACAGATACGCAGTATTTT CASSVGTSGSTDTQYF
. TRBJ2-1 TRBV7-2 . TGTGCCAGCAGACTAGACCAGAGCCCCGCTTGGAATGAGCAGTTCTTC CASRLDQSPAWNEQFF
. TRBJ1-5 TRBV7-8 TRBD1 TGTGCCAGCAGCCCCGGACAGGGAGGCAATCAGCCCCAGCATTTT CASSPGQGGNQPQHF
. TRBJ2-5 TRBV28 . TGTGCCAGCAGTTTATTGACGAAAGCCCAGTACTTC CASSLLTKAQYF
. TRBJ1-1 TRBV5-1 . TGCGCCAGCAGCTTGGATCCGGGGGAGACTGAAGCTTTCTTT CASSLDPGETEAFF
. TRBJ2-1 TRBV5-1 TRBD1 TGCGCCAGCAGCTACGGGACAGGGGTTGAGAATGAGCAGTTCTTC CASSYGTGVENEQFF
. TRBJ2-5 TRBV2 TRBD2 TGTGCCAGCAGTGTCGCGCTAACTAGCGGAGGAGTAAGTAGGGAGACCCAGTACTTC CASSVALTSGGVSRETQYF
. TRBJ2-7 TRBV10-1 TRBD1 TGCGCCAGCAGCGGGGGACAGGTCGCGAATGAGCAGTACTTC CASSGGQVANEQYF
. TRBJ1-5 TRBV6-6 TRBD1 TGTGCCAGCAGTCAACCGCGGGACAGGCAAAATCAGCCCCAGCATTTT CASSQPRDRQNQPQHF
. TRBJ2-2 TRBV11-2 TRBD2 TGTGCCAGCAGTCTTCTTACTAGCGGGAGAACCGGGGAGCTGTTTTTT CASSLLTSGRTGELFF
. TRBJ2-7 TRBV4-3 TRBD2 TGCGCCAGCAGCCAGGATTGGACTAGCGGGACCTACGAGCAGTACTTC CASSQDWTSGTYEQYF
. TRBJ1-1 TRBV5-1 . TGCGCCAGCAGCTTGGGGGCAGGGGAGGTCACTGAAGCTTTCTTT CASSLGAGEVTEAFF
. TRBJ2-7 TRBV6-1 TRBD1 TGTGCCAGCAGCCGGACAGGGGGGTCCTACGAGCAGTACTTC CASSRTGGSYEQYF
. TRBJ2-1 TRBV7-7 TRBD2 TGTGCCAGCAGCTCGGGGACTACCAGAGATGAGCAGTTCTTC CASSSGTTRDEQFF
. TRBJ2-3 TRBV5-1 TRBD2 TGCGCCAGCAGCCTAGCGGGAGGAACAGATACGCAGTATTTT CASSLAGGTDTQYF
. TRBJ1-4 TRBV28 TRBD1 TGTGCCAGCAGTTTATCGGGACAGGGAGGTCATGAAAAACTGTTTTTT CASSLSGQGGHEKLFF
. TRBJ2-7 TRBV6-5 . TGTGCCAGCACTAACAAGGGGCGCTACGAGCAGTACTTC CASTNKGRYEQYF
. TRBJ2-2 TRBV7-2 . TGTGCCAGCGAACCCATGTTGGGGGCTGGCGGGGAGCTGTTTTTT CASEPMLGAGGELFF
. TRBJ1-1 TRBV25-1 . TGTGCCAGCAGTCCCGGGTACGGCACTGAAGCTTTCTTT CASSPGYGTEAFF
. TRBJ2-2 TRBV7-2 . TGTGCCAGCAGCTTATTTGTTCGGGGCACCGGGGAGCTGTTTTTT CASSLFVRGTGELFF
. TRBJ2-3 TRBV7-2 . TGTGCCAGCAGCTTATCCCAGGGCTTCACAGATACGCAGTATTTT CASSLSQGFTDTQYF
. TRBJ1-6 TRBV6-1 . TGTGCCAGCAGTTTTGGGGGATCACCCCTCCACTTT CASSFGGSPLHF
. TRBJ1-2 TRBV2 . TGTGCCAGCAGTGATTCCGCACTAGGTATAAGTGCTGGTAGTATGGATGGCTACACCTTC CASSDSALGISAGSMDGYTF
. TRBJ2-7 TRBV7-9 . TGTGCCAGCAGCCACAAGCAGGGGTCCTCCTACGAGCAGTACTTC CASSHKQGSSYEQYF
. TRBJ2-1 TRBV2 TRBD1 TGTGCCAGCAGTGACAGGGACAGGGGGTACAATGAGCAGTTCTTC CASSDRDRGYNEQFF
. TRBJ2-5 TRBV5-1 . TGCGCCAGCAGCTTGGCAGGATTCGGATCGGAGACCCAGTACTTC CASSLAGFGSETQYF
. TRBJ2-1 TRBV28 . TGTGCCAGCAGTTTAAGCTCCGAGCAGTTCTTC CASSLSSEQFF
. TRBJ1-3 TRBV18 . TGTGCCAGCTCACCAAGACAGTCCTCTGGAAACACCATATATTTT CASSPRQSSGNTIYF